What follows are 9 T cell receptor beta chains derived from one specimen sequenced in a study of blood T cell repertoires in COVID-19. Libraries were prepared by immunoSEQ multiplex PCR; TCRdb keeps only in-frame clonotypes and omits some of them. The sample has approximately 190,000 clones, roughly 82% seen once. Source material: peripheral blood. These receptors came from a woman aged 55 to 70 with COVID-19, enrolled during active disease.

The chain recombines TRBV7-8 with TRBJ1-1, with D possibly being TRBD1 (5 bases). The CDR3 has 17 residues. V shed 1 base and J shed 1 base, with 16 bases lying between them. Looked up from germline, CDR1 is SGHVS and CDR2 is FQNEAQ. CDR3 in DNA: TGTGCCAGCAGCTTAGTTCGAGGGGAGGGGTGGAACACTGAAGCTTTCTTT. Amino acids: CASSLVRGEGWNTEAFF.

The chain has TRBV5-1 and TRBJ2-3; TRBD1 might be the D (5 bases). This CDR3 comprises 14 residues. Germline-derived CDR1 and CDR2 are SGHRS and YFSETQ. V gave up 0 bases and J gave up 4 bases, with 9 bases separating them. CDR3 amino acids: CASSLDSTADTQYF. CDR3 nucleotides: TGCGCCAGCAGCTTGGACTCGACAGCAGATACGCAGTATTTT.

Of note for this clone: Other DNA sequences from this sample encode an identical CDR3 as well. The chain links TRBV7-9 to TRBJ2-3, with unresolved D. Germline assignment: CDR1 SEHNR and CDR2 FQNEAQ (reference sequence). V shed 2 bases and J shed 2 bases, with 5 bases lying between them. This CDR3 region has 13 residues. The CDR3 here is CASSLLSTDTQYF. CDR3 DNA: TGTGCCAGCAGCTTACTTTCCACAGATACGCAGTATTTT.

The chain recombines TRBV6-5 with TRBJ2-3, with unresolved D. V lost 2 bases, J lost 6 bases, and 15 bases lay in between. The germline gives CDR1 MNHEY, CDR2 SVGAGI. CDR3 length: 15 residues. The CDR3 loop is CASSYRSRARDTQYF. CDR3 nucleotide sequence: TGTGCCAGCAGTTACCGGTCCCGAGCTCGGGATACGCAGTATTTT.

The chain recombines TRBV19 with TRBJ2-7; 7 bases are shared with TRBD2. The germline CDR1 and CDR2 sequences are LNHDA and SQIVND (reference sequence). The CDR3 runs to 18 residues. The J segment lost 1 base and the V segment lost 0 bases, leaving 12 bases of the junction unmatched. Here the CDR3 reads CASSIDVGAAGESYEQYF. The CDR3 DNA is TGTGCCAGTAGTATAGATGTTGGGGCGGCGGGAGAGTCCTACGAGCAGTACTTC.

The CDR3 is CASSLDGGSLFNEQFF. In DNA, the CDR3 is TGCGCCAGCAGCTTGGATGGCGGGAGTTTGTTTAATGAGCAGTTCTTC. V gene TRBV5-1 combines with J gene TRBJ2-1; 7 nucleotides agree with TRBD2. V shed 0 bases, J shed 7 bases, and the junction held 10 bases outside the gene matches. CDR3 length: 16 amino acids. CDR1 and CDR2 from the germline V gene are SGHRS and YFSETQ.

Notes on this clone: A read error may produce the germline difference seen at one junction end. The chain links TRBV9 to TRBJ2-5, with unresolved D. Germline lookup yields CDR1 SGDLS and CDR2 YYNGEE. This CDR3 has 13 residues. The CDR3 region has the DNA TGTGCCAGCAGCGACGGCGCGACGGAGCCAGTACACTTC. Encoded protein: CASSDGATEPVHF.

The sample holds a few counts of this clone. V usage is TRBV27 and J usage is TRBJ2-3; weak D call: TRBD2 (5 bases). V gave up 3 bases and J gave up 0 bases, with 10 bases separating them. Germline V CDR1 and CDR2: MNHEY, SMNVEV (reference sequence). This CDR3 has 15 residues. CDR3 nucleotides: TGTGCCAGCAGTTTTTTAGCGACAAGCACAGATACGCAGTATTTT. Its protein product is CASSFLATSTDTQYF.

The CDR3 DNA is TGTGCCAGTAGTACTTACAGGGGGAACACTGAAGCTTTCTTT. Its protein is CASSTYRGNTEAFF. This chain connects TRBV19 to TRBJ1-1; 7 bases map to TRBD1. The CDR3 is 14 residues long. In germline, CDR1 is LNHDA, CDR2 SQIVND (reference sequence). V dropped 4 bases and J dropped 1; count of bases not matched to a gene: 3.